Included here is one TCR beta chain sequence, with context. Its target is not known. PCR involved 60 Vbeta and 13 Jbeta primers. In the source study's methods: As a later analysis found, there were approximately 80 million unique TCR beta chains, of which some 9.9 million were shared. Sequencing was performed with immunoSEQ multiplex PCR; in TCRdb, only in-frame clones are kept and a portion is missing. The V and J calls and clone size come from that table; D and trimming were worked out from the DNA. The table shows 75,000 to 100,000 clones, with roughly 76% occurring only once. V dropped 3 bases and J dropped 1; count of bases not matched to a gene: 11. Germline CDR1 is SGDLS and CDR2 is YYNGEE. This CDR3 region has 18 residues. This record comes from a study of cytomegalovirus exposure and HLA in healthy donors. The overall study: Findings of an earlier analysis included about 100 million unique TCR beta sequences from roughly 190 million T cells. Broader study findings: Certain indistinguishable V segments, among them TRBV6-2 and TRBV6-3, were excluded. Segments of the TCR beta V type were, in most cases, productive about 87% or about 30% of the time in an earlier analysis.

The TCR sequence derives from a female donor in good health and CMV-seronegative. The specimen sequenced was PBMCs. The V call is TRBV9, the J call TRBJ2-2; 8 positions agree with TRBD1. CDR3 DNA sequence: TGTGCCAGCAGCGCCCCGAAAACCGGGACAGGGAACACCGGGGAGCTGTTTTTT. Translated, it gives CASSAPKTGTGNTGELFF.